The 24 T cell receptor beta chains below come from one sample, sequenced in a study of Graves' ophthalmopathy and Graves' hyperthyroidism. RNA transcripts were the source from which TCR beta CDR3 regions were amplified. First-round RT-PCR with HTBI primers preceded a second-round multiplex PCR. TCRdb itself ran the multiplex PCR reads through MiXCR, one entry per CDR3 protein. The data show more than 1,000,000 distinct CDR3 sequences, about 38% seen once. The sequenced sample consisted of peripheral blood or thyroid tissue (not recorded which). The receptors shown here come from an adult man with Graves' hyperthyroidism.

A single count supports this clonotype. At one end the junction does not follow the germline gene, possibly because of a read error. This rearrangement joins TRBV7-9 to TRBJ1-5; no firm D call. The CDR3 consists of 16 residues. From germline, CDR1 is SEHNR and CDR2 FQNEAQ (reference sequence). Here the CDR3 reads CASSQVGTRGNQPQHF. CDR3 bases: TGCGCCAGCAGCCAAGTCGGCACCCGGGGCAATCAGCCCCAGCATTTT.

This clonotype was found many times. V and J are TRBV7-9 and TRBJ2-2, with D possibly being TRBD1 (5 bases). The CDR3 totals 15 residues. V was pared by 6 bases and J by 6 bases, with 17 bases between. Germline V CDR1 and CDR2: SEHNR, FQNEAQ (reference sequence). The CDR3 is CASRVGRAEPGELFF. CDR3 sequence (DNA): TGTGCCAGCAGGGTTGGCAGGGCCGAACCCGGGGAGCTGTTTTTT.

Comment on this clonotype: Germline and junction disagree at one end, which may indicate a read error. CDR3 in amino acids: CASSQGTANEKLSF. The DNA of the CDR3 is TGTGCCAGTAGTCAAGGGACGGCTAATGAAAAACTGTCTTTT. The chain joins TRBV19 to TRBJ1-4; TRBD1 might be the D (5 bases). From germline, CDR1 is LNHDA and CDR2 SQIVND (reference sequence). The CDR3 contains 14 residues.

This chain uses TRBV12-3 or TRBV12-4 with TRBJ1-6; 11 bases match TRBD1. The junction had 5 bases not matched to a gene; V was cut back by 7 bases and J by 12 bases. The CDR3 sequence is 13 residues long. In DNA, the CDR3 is TGTGCCAGCAAGCCGGGACAGGGGGTACCCCTCCACTTT. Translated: CASKPGQGVPLHF.

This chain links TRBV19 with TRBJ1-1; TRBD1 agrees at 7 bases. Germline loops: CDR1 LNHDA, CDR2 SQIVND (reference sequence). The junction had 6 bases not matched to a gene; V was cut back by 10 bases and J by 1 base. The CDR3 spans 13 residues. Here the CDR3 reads CATQTGRNTEAFF. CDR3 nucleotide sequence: TGTGCCACTCAGACAGGGAGGAACACTGAAGCTTTCTTT.

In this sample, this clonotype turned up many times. The DNA of the CDR3 is TGTGCCAGCAGCCCTTCGGGGTTAATCAATCAGCCCCAGCATTTT. It is translated as CASSPSGLINQPQHF. The rearrangement links TRBV5-6 to TRBJ1-5; D is uncertain. From germline, CDR1 is SGHDT and CDR2 YYEEEE. The CDR3 consists of 15 residues. The ends were cut back, 4 bases at V and 3 bases at J, with 14 bases in the middle.

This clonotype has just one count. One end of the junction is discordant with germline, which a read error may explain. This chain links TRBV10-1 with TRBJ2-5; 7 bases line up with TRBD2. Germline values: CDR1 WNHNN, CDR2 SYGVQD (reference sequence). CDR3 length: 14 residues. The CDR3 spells CTSRAGDPQETQYF. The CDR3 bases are TGCACCAGCAGGGCGGGAGATCCCCAAGAGACCCAGTACTTC.

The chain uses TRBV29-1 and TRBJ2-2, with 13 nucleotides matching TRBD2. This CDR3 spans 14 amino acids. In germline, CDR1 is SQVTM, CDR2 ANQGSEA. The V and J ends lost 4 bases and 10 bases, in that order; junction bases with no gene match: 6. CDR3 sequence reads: CSVVWTSGSVELFF. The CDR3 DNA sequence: TGCAGCGTTGTATGGACTAGCGGGAGTGTGGAGCTGTTTTTT.

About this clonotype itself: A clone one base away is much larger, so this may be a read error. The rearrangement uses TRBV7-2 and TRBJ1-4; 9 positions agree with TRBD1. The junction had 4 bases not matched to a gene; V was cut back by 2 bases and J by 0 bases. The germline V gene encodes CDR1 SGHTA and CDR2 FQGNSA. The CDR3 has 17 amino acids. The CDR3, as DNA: TGTGCCAGCAGCTTAACAGGGGGCCCTGCAACTAATGAAAAACTGTTTTTT. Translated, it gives CASSLTGGPATNEKLFF.

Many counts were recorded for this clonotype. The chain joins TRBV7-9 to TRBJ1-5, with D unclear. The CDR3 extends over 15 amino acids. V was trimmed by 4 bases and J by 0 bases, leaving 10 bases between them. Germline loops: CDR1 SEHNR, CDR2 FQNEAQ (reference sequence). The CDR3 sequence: CASSSEAYSNQPQHF. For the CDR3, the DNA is TGTGCCAGCAGCTCCGAAGCCTATAGCAATCAGCCCCAGCATTTT.

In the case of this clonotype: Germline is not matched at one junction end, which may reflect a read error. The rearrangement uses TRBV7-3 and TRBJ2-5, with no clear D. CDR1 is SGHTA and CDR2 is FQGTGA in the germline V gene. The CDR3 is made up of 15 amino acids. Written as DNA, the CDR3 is TGCGCCAGCAGCCAAGATCCGGCGGTCGGAGAGACCCAGTACTTC. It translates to CASSQDPAVGETQYF.

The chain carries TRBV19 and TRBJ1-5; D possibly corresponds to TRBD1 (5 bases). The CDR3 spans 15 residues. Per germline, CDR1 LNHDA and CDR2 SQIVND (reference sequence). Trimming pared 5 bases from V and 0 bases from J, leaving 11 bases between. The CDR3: CASSGAATSNQPQHF. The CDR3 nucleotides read TGTGCCAGTAGTGGGGCAGCCACTAGCAATCAGCCCCAGCATTTT.

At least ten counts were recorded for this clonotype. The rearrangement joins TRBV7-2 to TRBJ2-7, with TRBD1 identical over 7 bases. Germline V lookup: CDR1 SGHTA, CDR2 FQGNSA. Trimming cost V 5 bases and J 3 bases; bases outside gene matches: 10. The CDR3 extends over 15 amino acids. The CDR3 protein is CASSPPLDRYYEQYF. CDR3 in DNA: TGTGCCAGCAGCCCCCCCCTGGACAGGTACTACGAGCAGTACTTC.

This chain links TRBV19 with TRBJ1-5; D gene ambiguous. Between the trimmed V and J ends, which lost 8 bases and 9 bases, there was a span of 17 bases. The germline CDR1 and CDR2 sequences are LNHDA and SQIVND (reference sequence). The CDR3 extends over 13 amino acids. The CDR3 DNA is TGTGCCAGTTTTCAGGAGGGCCGGGGGCCCCAGCATTTT. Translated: CASFQEGRGPQHF.

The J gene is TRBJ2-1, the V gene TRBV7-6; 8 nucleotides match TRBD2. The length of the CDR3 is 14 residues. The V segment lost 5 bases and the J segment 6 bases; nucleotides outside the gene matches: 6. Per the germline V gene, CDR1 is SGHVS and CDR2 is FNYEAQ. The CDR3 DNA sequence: TGTGCCAGCAGCCCCCGCGGGGGGCGCAATGAGCAGTTCTTC. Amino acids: CASSPRGGRNEQFF.

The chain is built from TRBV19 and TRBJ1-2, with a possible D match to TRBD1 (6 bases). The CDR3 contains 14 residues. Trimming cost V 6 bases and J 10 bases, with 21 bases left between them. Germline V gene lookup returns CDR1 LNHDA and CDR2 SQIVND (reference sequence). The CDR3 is CASSSRPTGNDYTF. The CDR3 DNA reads TGTGCCAGTAGCAGCCGGCCAACAGGGAACGACTACACCTTC.

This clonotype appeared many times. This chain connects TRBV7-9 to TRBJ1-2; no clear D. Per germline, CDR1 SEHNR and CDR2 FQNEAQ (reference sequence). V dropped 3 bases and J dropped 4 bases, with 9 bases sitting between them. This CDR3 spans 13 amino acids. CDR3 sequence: CASSFSIPYGYTF. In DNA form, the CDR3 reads TGTGCCAGCAGCTTTTCTATTCCCTATGGCTACACCTTC. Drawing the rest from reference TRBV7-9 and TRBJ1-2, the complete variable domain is DTGVSQNPRHKITKRGQNVTFRCDPISEHNRLYWYRQTLGQGPEFLTYFQNEAQLEKSRLLSDRFSAERPKGSFSTLEIQRTEQGDSAMYLCASSFSIPYGYTFGSGTRLTVV.

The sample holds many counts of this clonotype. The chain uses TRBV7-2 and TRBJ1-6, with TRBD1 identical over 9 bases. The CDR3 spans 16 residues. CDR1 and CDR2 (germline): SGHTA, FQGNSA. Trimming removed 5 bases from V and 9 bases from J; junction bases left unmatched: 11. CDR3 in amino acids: CASSTPTGGGGSPLHF. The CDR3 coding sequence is TGTGCCAGCAGCACACCGACAGGGGGAGGGGGTTCACCCCTCCACTTT.

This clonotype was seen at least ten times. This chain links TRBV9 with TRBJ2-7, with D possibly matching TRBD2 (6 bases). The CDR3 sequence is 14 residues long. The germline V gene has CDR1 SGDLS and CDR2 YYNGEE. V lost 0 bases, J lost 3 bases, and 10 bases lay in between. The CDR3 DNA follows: TGTGCCAGCAGCGTAGGAGGGACTGACTACGAGCAGTACTTC. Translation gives CASSVGGTDYEQYF.

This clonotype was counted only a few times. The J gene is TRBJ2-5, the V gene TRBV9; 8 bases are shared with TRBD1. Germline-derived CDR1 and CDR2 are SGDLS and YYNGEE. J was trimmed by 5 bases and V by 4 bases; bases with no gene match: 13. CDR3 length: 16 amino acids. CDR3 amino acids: CASSQIRDRRVETQYF. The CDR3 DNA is TGTGCCAGCAGCCAAATCCGGGACAGGCGGGTTGAGACCCAGTACTTC.

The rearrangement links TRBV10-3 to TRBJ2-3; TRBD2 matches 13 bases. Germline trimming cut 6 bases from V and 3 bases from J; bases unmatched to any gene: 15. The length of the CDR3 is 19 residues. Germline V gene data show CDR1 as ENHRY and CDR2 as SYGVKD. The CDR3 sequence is CAIRNLDTGTSGETDTQYF. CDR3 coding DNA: TGTGCCATCAGGAACCTAGACACCGGGACTAGCGGGGAAACAGATACGCAGTATTTT.

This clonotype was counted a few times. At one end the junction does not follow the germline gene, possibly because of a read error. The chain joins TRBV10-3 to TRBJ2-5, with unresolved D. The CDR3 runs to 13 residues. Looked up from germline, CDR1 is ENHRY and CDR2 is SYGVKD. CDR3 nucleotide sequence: TGTGCCAGCAGTGCCCACCCCCAAGAGACCCAGTACTTC. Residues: CASSAHPQETQYF.

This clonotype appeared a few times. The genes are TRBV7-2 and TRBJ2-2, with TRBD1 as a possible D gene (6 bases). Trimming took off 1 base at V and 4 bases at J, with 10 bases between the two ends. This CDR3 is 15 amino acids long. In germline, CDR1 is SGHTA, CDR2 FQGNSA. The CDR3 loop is CASSLGGPTTGELFF. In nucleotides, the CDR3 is TGTGCCAGCAGCTTAGGGGGGCCTACCACCGGGGAGCTGTTTTTT. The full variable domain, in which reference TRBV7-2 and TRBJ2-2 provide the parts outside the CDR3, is GAGVSQSPSNKVTEKGKDVELRCDPISGHTALYWYRQSLGQGLEFLIYFQGNSAPDKSGLPSDRFSAERTGGSVSTLTIQRTQQEDSAVYLCASSLGGPTTGELFFGEGSRLTVL.

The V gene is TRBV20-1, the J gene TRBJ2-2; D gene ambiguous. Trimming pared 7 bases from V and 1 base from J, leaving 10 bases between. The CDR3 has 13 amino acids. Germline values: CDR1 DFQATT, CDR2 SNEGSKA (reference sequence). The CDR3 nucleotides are TGCAGTGTGGGGTCGGAGAACACCGGGGAGCTGTTTTTT. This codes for CSVGSENTGELFF.